The 8 T cell receptor beta chains reported below all come from one sample, sequenced in a study of shared clonotypes between healthy human individuals (dated by TCRdb to between 2020 and 2021). Preparation of the library involved the immunoSEQ multiplex PCR assay. TCRdb limited this immuneACCESS table to in-frame rearrangements with V and J called. A share of clones is missing; checked studies link under half to unresolved V genes, and the rest is unexplained. In this sample the table shows 2 million to 2.5 million clones, approximately 95% of which occur a single time. The biggest ten clones account for 0.35% to 0.5% of the sample. The specimen sequenced was naive CD4+ T cells from PBMCs. The cell subset or site tag for this specimen amounts to: CD45RA+ positively selected. These receptors originate from a man between 18 and 35 years old in good health. Some clones in this sample may be carry-over from other donors' samples.

Details on this clone: A read error may account for a junction end that differs from germline. The chain employs TRBV29-1 and TRBJ2-5; possibly TRBD2 for D (6 bases). There are 16 residues in the CDR3. Germline assignment: CDR1 SQVTM and CDR2 ANQGSEA. The CDR3 DNA reads as TGCAGCGTTTTTGGGGGAGGAGGAGGGCCCCAAGGGACCCAGTACTTC. Protein product: CSVFGGGGGPQGTQYF.

The J gene is TRBJ2-3, the V gene TRBV9; the D gene is possibly TRBD2 (6 bases). V lost 4 bases and J lost 4, with 22 bases in between. Germline V gene data show CDR1 as SGDLS and CDR2 as YYNGEE. The CDR3 is 17 residues long. The CDR3 nucleotides are TGTGCCAGCAGCTGGGGGGTGGCGGGCATCGGTTCAGATACGCAGTATTTT. This translates into CASSWGVAGIGSDTQYF.

The genes are TRBV7-9 and TRBJ1-3; TRBD1 matches 7 bases. There are 16 residues in the CDR3. In germline, CDR1 is SEHNR, CDR2 FQNEAQ (reference sequence). V shed 3 bases and J 2 bases; nucleotides not matched to a gene: 7. This CDR3 is CASSFAGGLTGNTIYF. The CDR3 nucleotides are TGTGCCAGCAGCTTCGCAGGGGGTTTAACTGGAAACACCATATATTTT.

Concerning this clone itself: Other DNA sequences from this sample encode an identical CDR3 as well. The chain employs TRBV28 and TRBJ1-5, with TRBD1 identical over 7 bases. J lost 4 bases, V lost 3 bases, and 6 bases had no gene match. The CDR3 totals 15 residues. Germline CDR1 MDHEN, CDR2 SYDVKM. This CDR3 reads CASSFQGRGNQPQHF. The CDR3 DNA reads as TGTGCCAGCAGTTTCCAGGGCAGGGGGAATCAGCCCCAGCATTTT.

This clone was recorded only once. This chain links TRBV6-5 with TRBJ1-1; tentatively, D is TRBD1 (5 bases). V lost 0 bases, J lost 0 bases, and 8 bases lay in between. This CDR3 contains 15 residues. Germline V gene lookup returns CDR1 MNHEY and CDR2 SVGAGI. CDR3 protein: CASSYSGDMNTEAFF. Written as DNA, the CDR3 is TGTGCCAGCAGTTACTCGGGGGATATGAACACTGAAGCTTTCTTT.

This clone was seen a handful of times. V is TRBV19 and J is TRBJ1-4, with unresolved D. The germline CDR1 and CDR2 sequences are LNHDA and SQIVND (reference sequence). The V and J ends lost 6 bases and 6 bases respectively, with 17 bases between them. The CDR3 runs to 15 residues. CDR3 coding DNA: TGTGCCAGTAGGACTAATATCAAGGCCGATGAAAAACTGTTTTTT. Amino acid sequence: CASRTNIKADEKLFF.

This chain links TRBV28 with TRBJ1-5; no reliable D call. The V end was cut by 5 bases, the J end by 0 bases, with 14 bases between. The CDR3 is 16 amino acids. Germline assignment: CDR1 MDHEN and CDR2 SYDVKM. As DNA, the CDR3 is TGTGCCAGCAGTCCCCTGGTGGTTTATAGCAATCAGCCCCAGCATTTT. Translated: CASSPLVVYSNQPQHF. Supplemented by reference TRBV28 and TRBJ1-5, the full variable domain reads DVKVTQSSRYLVKRTGEKVFLECVQDMDHENMFWYRQDPGLGLRLIYFSYDVKMKEKGDIPEGYSVSREKKERFSLILESASTNQTSMYLCASSPLVVYSNQPQHFGDGTRLSIL.

This chain uses TRBV10-3 with TRBJ2-2; D is perhaps TRBD2 (6 bases). V was pared by 11 bases and J by 0 bases, with 16 bases between. This CDR3 comprises 15 residues. Per germline, CDR1 ENHRY and CDR2 SYGVKD. The CDR3 DNA sequence: TGTGCCTCGGGAACCGGGACTCCGAACACCGGGGAGCTGTTTTTT. Translation gives CASGTGTPNTGELFF.